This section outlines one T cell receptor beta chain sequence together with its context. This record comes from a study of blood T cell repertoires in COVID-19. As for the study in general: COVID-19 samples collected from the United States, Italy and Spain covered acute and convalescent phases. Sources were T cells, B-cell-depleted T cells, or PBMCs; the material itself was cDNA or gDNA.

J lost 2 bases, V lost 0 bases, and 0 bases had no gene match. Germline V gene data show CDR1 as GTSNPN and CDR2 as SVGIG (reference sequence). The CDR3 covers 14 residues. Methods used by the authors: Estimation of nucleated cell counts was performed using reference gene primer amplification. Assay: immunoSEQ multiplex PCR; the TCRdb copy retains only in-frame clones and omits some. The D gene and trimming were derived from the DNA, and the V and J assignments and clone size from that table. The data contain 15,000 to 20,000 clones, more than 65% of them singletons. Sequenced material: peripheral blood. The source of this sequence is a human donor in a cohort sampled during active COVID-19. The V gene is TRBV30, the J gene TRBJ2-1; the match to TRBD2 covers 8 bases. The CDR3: CAWSVLAAYNEQFF. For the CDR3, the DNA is TGTGCCTGGAGTGTACTAGCGGCCTACAATGAGCAGTTCTTC. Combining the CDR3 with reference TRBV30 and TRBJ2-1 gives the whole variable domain SQTIHQWPATLVQPVGSPLSLECTVEGTSNPNLYWYRQAAGRGLQLLFYSVGIGQISSEVPQNLSASRPQDRQFILSSKKLLLSDSGFYLCAWSVLAAYNEQFFGPGTRLTVL.